The T cell receptor beta chain described here comes from a study of T cell repertoires in ileal Crohn's disease. Clones were sequenced by immunoSEQ multiplex PCR, and TCRdb holds only the in-frame ones, with some missing. The sample holds more than 25,000 clones, about 82% seen once. Study-wide findings and caveats: Clonal expansions were more frequent in active smokers than non-smokers at surgery.

Of note for this clone: Its antigen remains unidentified.

Germline CDR1 is SGHVS and CDR2 is FQNEAQ. This CDR3 has 13 residues. Trimming removed 5 bases from V and 5 bases from J, with 10 bases in between. J is TRBJ1-5 and V is TRBV7-8, with D perhaps TRBD1 (6 bases). This TCR was sampled from an adult with Crohn's disease. Sequencing was done on a sample of ileal tissue. This CDR3 reads CASSPRGHQPQHF. The CDR3 DNA follows: TGTGCCAGCAGCCCCAGGGGACATCAGCCCCAGCATTTT. Combining the CDR3 with reference TRBV7-8 and TRBJ1-5 gives the whole variable domain GAGVSQSPRYKVAKRGQDVALRCDPISGHVSLFWYQQALGQGPEFLTYFQNEAQLDKSGLPSDRFFAERPEGSVSTLKIQRTQQEDSAVYLCASSPRGHQPQHFGDGTRLSIL.